This paragraph covers one T cell receptor (beta chain) sequence. Its target is unknown. These data originate in a study of T cell repertoires in cytomegalovirus infection. The V gene's germline CDR1 is DFQATT and CDR2 SNEGSKA (reference sequence). This CDR3 contains 15 residues. V was clipped by 4 bases and J by 2 bases; unmatched bases: 6. TCRdb reprocessed the reads with MiXCR, giving one entry per CDR3 protein. The table includes approximately 990,000 distinct CDR3 sequences, approximately 32% detected once. The rearrangement joins TRBV20-1 to TRBJ2-1; 9 nucleotides line up with TRBD2. The receptor was derived from a human donor in good health (CMV status not recorded). Some clones in this sample may be carry-over from other donors' samples. The starting material was cultured CD8+ T cells from PBMCs, obtained from culture after CMV antigen stimulation. CDR3 coding DNA: TGCAGTGCTAACGGAGCGGGGGGTCCCTACAATGAGCAGTTCTTC. It specifies CSANGAGGPYNEQFF.